This T cell receptor (beta chain) was found in a study of beta chain features in type 1 diabetes listed by TCRdb under 2018. For context, the study as a whole: Mean age, gender distribution, total cell number and subset yield were not different between patients and healthy donors. A total of 107,917,701 sorted cells were examined across all samples, and a strong correlation was observed between cell number per subset and RNA yield. The study compared TCRB repertoires of sorted circulating CD4+ T cell subsets between recently diagnosed type 1 diabetes patients and matched healthy donors. Regulatory and stem cell-like memory subsets were isolated from only 8 patients and about eight healthy donors, whereas naive and central memory subsets came from all 28 donors. What the work shows at the level of the full study, not this receptor alone: Naive, central memory and regulatory TCRB repertoires appeared more similar among patients than among healthy donors. PCR may preferentially amplify shorter templates, but because patient and control samples were amplified and corrected together, any resulting skew would affect both groups equally. HLA sub-analyses involved small numbers of individuals, so any influence of HLA type on TCRB rearrangement remained unresolved. Sequencing cDNA rather than genomic DNA could over-represent highly expressing activated cells, although activation and CD3 levels did not differ between groups. Fewer insertions and more nucleotide deletions at VDJ recombination sites were observed in patients with type 1 diabetes, implying thymic rearrangement abnormalities. Type 1 diabetes patients showed a moderate but significant shortening of TCRB CDR3 length in all four CD4+ subsets.

Reading the germline V gene gives CDR1 SGHAT and CDR2 FQNNGV. The V and J ends are trimmed by 5 bases and 3 bases, leaving 5 bases between them. Counted from cysteine to phenylalanine, this CDR3 has 12 amino acids. Only the CDR3 portion is preserved as DNA: 36 bases, with reading frame beginning at the first base. All of the isolated RNA was reverse transcribed with the High Capacity cDNA Reverse Transcription Kit, so expressed TCRB transcripts were sequenced. Deep immunoSEQ sequencing was performed on naive, central memory and regulatory T cell samples, with an average of about 3.57 million total reads per sample. Sorted cells were lysed in RLT buffer, and RNA was extracted using DNase-treated RNeasy Micro or Mini kits according to cell number. To prevent cross-contamination, each cell subset was processed individually, whereas patient and healthy donor samples were processed jointly. The immunoSEQ multiplex PCR was used to amplify TCRB sequences from cDNA, yielding 87-bp fragments that span the CDR3 region. Sequencing of the amplicons was performed on the Illumina HiSeq platform. On the authors' methods: Synthetic template baselines were used to correct PCR bias computationally, reads within Hamming distance 2 were collapsed, and singletons that could not be merged were discarded. Reads were aligned against IMGT so that V, D and J genes, CDR3 length and insertions or deletions at six rearrangement sites could be assigned. Within each subset, clonotype counts were normalized to sorted cell number, and only after that were true diversity and Gini coefficients computed with the tcR R package. Repertoire sharing was quantified using the overlap coefficient calculated on TCRB nucleotide sequences. In its TCRdb copy, this immuneACCESS table keeps in-frame sequences only and misses some clones. Where compared with another copy, unresolved V genes explain less than half of these, and the others have no known cause. The V and J calls and the clone size are those of that table, but D and trimming were determined from the DNA. The sample table holds 300,000 to 400,000 clones, of which 7% to 9% were seen once. The ten largest make up more than 0.4% of the sample.

Each donor gave one peripheral blood draw, averaging around 0.11 L, which was collected into heparinised tubes. A BD FACSAria II and a panel including CD45RO, CCR7, CD25, CD127, CD95 and CD27 were used to sort naive, central memory, regulatory and stem cell-like memory CD4+ T cells. Purity was above 98% for every sorted population. PBMCs were isolated immediately by Lymphoprep density gradient centrifugation and stained directly without culture. Samples were stained and sorted in pairs, with one healthy donor and one patient per experiment, so that batch effects were minimized. In regard to this clone: The antigen it binds to is not known. No per-base quality is available; no much larger clone lies one base away.

Recombination connected TRBV11-2 to TRBJ2-1, with the D gene not confidently named. This TCR was sampled from a woman between 18 and 30 years old in good health. Sample: central memory CD4+ T cells from blood. This receptor carries the CDR3 CASSVNYNEQFF. The nucleotide sequence is TGTGCCAGCAGCGTTAACTACAATGAGCAGTTCTTC.